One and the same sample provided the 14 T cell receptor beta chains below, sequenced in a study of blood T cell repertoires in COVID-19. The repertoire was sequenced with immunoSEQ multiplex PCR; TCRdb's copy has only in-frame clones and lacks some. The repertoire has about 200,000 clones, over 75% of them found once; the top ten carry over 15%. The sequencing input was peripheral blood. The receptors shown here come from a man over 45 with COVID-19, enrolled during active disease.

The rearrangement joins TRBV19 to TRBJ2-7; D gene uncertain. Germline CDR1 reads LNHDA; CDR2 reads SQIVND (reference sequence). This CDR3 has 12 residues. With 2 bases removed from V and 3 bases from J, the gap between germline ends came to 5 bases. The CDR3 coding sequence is TGTGCCAGTAGTATAATCGGCTACGAGCAGTACTTC. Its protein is CASSIIGYEQYF.

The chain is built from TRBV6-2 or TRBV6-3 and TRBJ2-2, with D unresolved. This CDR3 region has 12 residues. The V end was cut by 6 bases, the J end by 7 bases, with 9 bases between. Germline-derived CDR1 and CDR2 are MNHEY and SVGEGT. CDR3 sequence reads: CASSQHGGELFF. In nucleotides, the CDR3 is TGTGCCAGCAGCCAACATGGCGGGGAGCTGTTTTTT.

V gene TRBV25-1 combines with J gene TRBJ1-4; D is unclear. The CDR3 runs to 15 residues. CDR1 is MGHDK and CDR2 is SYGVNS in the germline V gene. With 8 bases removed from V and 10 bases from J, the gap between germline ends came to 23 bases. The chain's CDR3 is CASAPLSGLPRKLFF. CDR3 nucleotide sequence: TGTGCCAGCGCGCCGCTCTCAGGACTTCCCCGAAAACTGTTTTTT.

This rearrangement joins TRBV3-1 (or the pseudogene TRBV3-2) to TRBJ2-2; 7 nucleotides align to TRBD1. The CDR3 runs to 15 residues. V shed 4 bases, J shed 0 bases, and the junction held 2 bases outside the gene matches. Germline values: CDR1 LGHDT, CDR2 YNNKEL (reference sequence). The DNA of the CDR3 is TGTGCCAGCAGCCCCGGGACAGCGAACACCGGGGAGCTGTTTTTT. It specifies CASSPGTANTGELFF.

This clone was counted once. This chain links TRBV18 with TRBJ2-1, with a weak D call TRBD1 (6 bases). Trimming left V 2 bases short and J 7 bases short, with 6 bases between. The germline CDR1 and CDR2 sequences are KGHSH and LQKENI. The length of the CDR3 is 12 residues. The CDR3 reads CASSPTGNEQFF. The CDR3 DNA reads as TGTGCCAGCTCACCAACAGGGAATGAGCAGTTCTTC.

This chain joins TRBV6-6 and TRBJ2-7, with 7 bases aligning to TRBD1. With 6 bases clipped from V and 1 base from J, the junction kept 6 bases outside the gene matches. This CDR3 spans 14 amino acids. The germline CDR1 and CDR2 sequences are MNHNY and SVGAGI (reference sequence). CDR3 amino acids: CASRIEGASYEQYF. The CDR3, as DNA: TGTGCCAGCAGAATCGAGGGGGCTTCCTACGAGCAGTACTTC.

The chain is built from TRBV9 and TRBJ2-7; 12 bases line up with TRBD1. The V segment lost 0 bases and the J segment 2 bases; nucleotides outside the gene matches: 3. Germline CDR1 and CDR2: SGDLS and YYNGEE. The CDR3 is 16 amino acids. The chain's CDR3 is CASSVAGTGGPYEQYF. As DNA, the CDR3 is TGTGCCAGCAGCGTAGCTGGGACAGGGGGCCCCTACGAGCAGTACTTC. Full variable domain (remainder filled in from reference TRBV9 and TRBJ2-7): DSGVTQTPKHLITATGQRVTLRCSPRSGDLSVYWYQQSLDQGLQFLIQYYNGEERAKGNILERFSAQQFPDLHSELNLSSLELGDSALYFCASSVAGTGGPYEQYFGPGTRLTVT.

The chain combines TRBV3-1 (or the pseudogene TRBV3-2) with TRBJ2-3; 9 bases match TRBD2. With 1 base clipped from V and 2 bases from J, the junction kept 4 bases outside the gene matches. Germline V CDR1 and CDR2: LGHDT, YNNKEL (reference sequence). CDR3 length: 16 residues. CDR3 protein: CASSQAGGRATDTQYF. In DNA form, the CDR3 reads TGTGCCAGCAGCCAAGCGGGCGGGAGGGCCACAGATACGCAGTATTTT.

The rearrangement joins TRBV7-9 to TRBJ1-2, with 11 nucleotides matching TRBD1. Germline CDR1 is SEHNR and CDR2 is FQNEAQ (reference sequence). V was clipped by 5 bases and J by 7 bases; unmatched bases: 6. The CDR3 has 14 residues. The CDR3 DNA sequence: TGTGCCAGCAGCGAAGGACAGGGGGCAAGTGGCTACACCTTC. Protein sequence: CASSEGQGASGYTF.

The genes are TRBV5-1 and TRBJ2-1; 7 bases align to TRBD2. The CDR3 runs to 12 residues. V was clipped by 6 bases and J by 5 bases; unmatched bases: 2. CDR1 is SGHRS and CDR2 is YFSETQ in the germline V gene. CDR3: CASNLADNEQFF. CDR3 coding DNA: TGCGCCAGCAACCTAGCGGACAATGAGCAGTTCTTC.

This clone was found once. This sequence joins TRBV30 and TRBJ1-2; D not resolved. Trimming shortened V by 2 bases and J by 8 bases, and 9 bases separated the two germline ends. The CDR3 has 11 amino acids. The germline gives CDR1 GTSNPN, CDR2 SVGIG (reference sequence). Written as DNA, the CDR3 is TGTGCCTGGAGTACGGGGAGCGGCTACACCTTC. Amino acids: CAWSTGSGYTF.

CDR3 bases: TGTGCCAGCAGCCGTTGGGCAGGGATGGAGTACTTC. Its protein is CASSRWAGMEYF. The chain carries TRBV28 and TRBJ2-7; weak D call: TRBD1 (5 bases). Trimming removed 6 bases from V and 11 bases from J, with 17 bases in between. Germline CDR1 MDHEN, CDR2 SYDVKM. The CDR3 covers 12 residues.

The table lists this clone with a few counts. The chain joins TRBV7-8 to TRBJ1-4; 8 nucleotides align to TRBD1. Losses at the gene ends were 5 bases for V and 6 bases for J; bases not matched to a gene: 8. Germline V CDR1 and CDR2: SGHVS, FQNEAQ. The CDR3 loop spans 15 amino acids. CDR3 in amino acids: CASSGGQGGDEKLFF. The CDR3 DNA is TGTGCCAGCAGCGGTGGACAGGGTGGGGATGAAAAACTGTTTTTT. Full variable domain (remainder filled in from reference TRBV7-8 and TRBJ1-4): GAGVSQSPRYKVAKRGQDVALRCDPISGHVSLFWYQQALGQGPEFLTYFQNEAQLDKSGLPSDRFFAERPEGSVSTLKIQRTQQEDSAVYLCASSGGQGGDEKLFFGSGTQLSVL.

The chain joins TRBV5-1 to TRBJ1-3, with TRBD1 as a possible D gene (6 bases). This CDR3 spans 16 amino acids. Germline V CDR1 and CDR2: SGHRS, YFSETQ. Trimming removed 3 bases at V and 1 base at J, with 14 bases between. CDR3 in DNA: TGCGCCAGCAGCTCCGGGGCAGGGGCATCTGGAAACACCATATATTTT. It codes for CASSSGAGASGNTIYF.